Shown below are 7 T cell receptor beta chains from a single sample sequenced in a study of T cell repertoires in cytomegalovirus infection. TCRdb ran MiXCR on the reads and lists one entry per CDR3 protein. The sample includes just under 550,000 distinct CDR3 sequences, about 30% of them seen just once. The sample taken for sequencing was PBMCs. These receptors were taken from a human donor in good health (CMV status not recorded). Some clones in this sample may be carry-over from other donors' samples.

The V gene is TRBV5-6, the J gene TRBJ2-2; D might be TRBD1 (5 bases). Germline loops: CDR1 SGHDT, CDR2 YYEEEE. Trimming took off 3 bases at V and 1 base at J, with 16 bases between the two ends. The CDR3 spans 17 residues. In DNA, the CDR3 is TGTGCCAGCAGCTCGTTTCAGGACATTCTGAACACCGGGGAGCTGTTTTTT. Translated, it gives CASSSFQDILNTGELFF.

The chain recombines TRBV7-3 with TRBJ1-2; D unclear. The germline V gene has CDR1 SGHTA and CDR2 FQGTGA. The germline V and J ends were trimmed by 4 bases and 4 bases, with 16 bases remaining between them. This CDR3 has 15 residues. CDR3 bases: TGTGCCAGCAGCTCCTCCTCCGTCTCCCCCTATGGCTACACCTTC. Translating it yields CASSSSSVSPYGYTF.

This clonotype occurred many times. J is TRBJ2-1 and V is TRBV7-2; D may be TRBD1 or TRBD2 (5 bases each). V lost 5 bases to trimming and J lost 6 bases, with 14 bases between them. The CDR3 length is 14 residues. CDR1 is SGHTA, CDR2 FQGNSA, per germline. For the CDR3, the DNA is TGTGCCAGCAGCCCGCCTCCGGGACGCAATGAGCAGTTCTTC. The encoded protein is CASSPPPGRNEQFF.

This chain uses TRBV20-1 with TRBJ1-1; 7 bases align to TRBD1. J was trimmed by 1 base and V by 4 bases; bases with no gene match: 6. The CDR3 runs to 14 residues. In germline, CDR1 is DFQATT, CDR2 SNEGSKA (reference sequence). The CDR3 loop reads CSATPQGWNTEAFF. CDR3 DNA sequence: TGCAGTGCTACCCCACAGGGGTGGAACACTGAAGCTTTCTTT.

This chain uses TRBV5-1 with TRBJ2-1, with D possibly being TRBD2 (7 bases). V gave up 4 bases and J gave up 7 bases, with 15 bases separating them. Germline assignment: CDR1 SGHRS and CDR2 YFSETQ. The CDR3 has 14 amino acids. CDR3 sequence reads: CASSSGTLENEQFF. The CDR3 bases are TGCGCCAGCAGCAGCGGGACACTTGAAAATGAGCAGTTCTTC.

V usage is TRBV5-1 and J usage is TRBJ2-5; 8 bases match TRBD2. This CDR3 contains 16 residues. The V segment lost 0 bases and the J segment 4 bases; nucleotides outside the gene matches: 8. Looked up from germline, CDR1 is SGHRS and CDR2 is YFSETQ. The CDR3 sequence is CASSLASSGYGETQYF. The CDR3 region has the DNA TGCGCCAGCAGCTTGGCTTCTAGCGGGTACGGAGAGACCCAGTACTTC. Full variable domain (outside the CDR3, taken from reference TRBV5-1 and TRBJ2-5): KAGVTQTPRYLIKTRGQQVTLSCSPISGHRSVSWYQQTPGQGLQFLFEYFSETQRNKGNFPGRFSGRQFSNSRSEMNVSTLELGDSALYLCASSLASSGYGETQYFGPGTRLLVL.

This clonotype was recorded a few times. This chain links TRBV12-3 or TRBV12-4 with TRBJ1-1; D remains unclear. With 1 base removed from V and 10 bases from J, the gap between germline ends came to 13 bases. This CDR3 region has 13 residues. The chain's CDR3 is CASSLGEVRRAFF. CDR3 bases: TGTGCCAGCAGTTTAGGAGAGGTCAGAAGAGCTTTCTTT.